The sequence of this TCR beta chain was determined in a study of read filtering for tumor transcriptome and immune sequencing (dated by TCRdb to 2019 to 2021). Background for the entire study: The cohort was composed of about 18 male and roughly 13 female patients, with a mean age of approximately 62 years and an age range of about 47 to 85. After DNase treatment, whole-transcriptome libraries were prepared with the TruSeq RNA Access Library Prep Kit. A main aim was a read-filtering strategy for immune repertoire data, specifically whether clonotypes supported by a single read should be removed. By revised international staging, under 10 patients were R-ISS I, some 17 were R-ISS II and 6 or 7 were R-ISS III. TCR-region mapped reads per sample ranged from about 3.5 to 10.27 million with IR-seq versus only roughly 75 to 1273 with RNA-seq. TCR repertoires obtained by targeted immune repertoire sequencing and by bulk whole-transcriptome sequencing performed on the same bone marrow samples were compared.

This clonotype was detected a few times. The target of this receptor is not known. One base away there is no much larger clone; base qualities are not given. Bone marrow was sampled from every patient at the time of active disease. Bone marrow mononuclear cells were isolated by Ficoll-Hypaque density gradient centrifugation. CD138-negative cells were obtained by negative selection after labeling with CD138 magnetic microbeads on a MACS separator, removing myeloma plasma cells. Purity of the isolated cells was checked by flow cytometry on an Attune NxT using CD138 antibodies. Total RNA was extracted using TRIzol reagent and was quantified on a NanoDrop spectrophotometer. For each patient, paired RNA-seq and IR-seq were run on the CD138-negative bone marrow sample from that patient. Trimming accounts for 2 bases at V and 14 bases at J, while the number of junction bases matched to no gene is 9. Including the terminal cysteine and phenylalanine, the CDR3 comprises 14 residues. The sequence is cut down to CDR3 DNA, 42 bases in frame from base 1.

Starting from 400 to 450 ng RNA, TCR libraries were constructed with the Immunoverse kit using molecular barcoded adaptors that cover the alpha/delta and beta/gamma chains. The same RNA used for transcriptome sequencing was used for TCR library preparation. An Illumina HiSeq 4000 with 2 x 150 cycles was used to sequence the TCR libraries. Processing in the source paper ran as follows. With MiXCR, TCR reads were aligned to human V, D, J and C references and assembled into CDR3 clonotypes, with quality filtering and error correction included. The tcR package in R was used for analysis of clonotype counts and gene usage diversity. For inspection of raw mapping reads, RNA-seq reads were mapped by STAR aligner version 2.5.3a onto GRCh37 of the human genome. IR-seq fastq files were randomly downsampled with Seqtk 1.3 to test the effect of sequencing depth on detected clonotypes. TCRdb reprocessed the public reads (quality trimming at Q25 with fastp, clone calling with MiXCR) and kept in-frame beta chains. CDR3 protein sequences are deduplicated, and each keeps its most common genes and DNA. The authors' filters were not applied to this entry. The sample yields 30,000 to 35,000 distinct CDR3 sequences; approximately 17% were counted once. The ten largest clonotypes hold 16% of the sample.

General study outcomes and caveats: Compared with RNA-seq, IR-seq captured clonotypes at much higher depth and more reliably, and a smaller IR-seq throughput was enough to identify most shared clonotypes. The sorted CD138-negative fraction was composed of a mixed bone marrow immune population rather than of purified T cells. The correlation between IR-seq and RNA-seq shared clonotype proportions rose when single-read clonotypes were removed. Single-read clonotypes made up roughly four fifths of clonotypes but approximately 3.5% of total reads in IR-seq, and less than 75% of clonotypes and about 45% of reads in RNA-seq.

The sample taken for sequencing was a population of CD138-negative cells sorted from bone marrow. The cell subset or site tag for this specimen amounts to: bone marrow mononuclear cells depleted of CD138+ plasma/myeloma cells by negative magnetic selection. The TCR originated in a donor older than 35 with multiple myeloma. The chain joins TRBV12-3 or TRBV12-4 to TRBJ1-4; 9 bases in the middle match TRBD1. The CDR3 here reads CASSLSAQGARLFF. The DNA reads TGTGCCAGCAGTTTATCGGCACAGGGGGCAAGGCTGTTTTTT.